These 30 T cell receptor beta chains were all obtained from the same sample, sequenced in a study of cytomegalovirus exposure and HLA in healthy donors. The PCR used 60 Vbeta and 13 Jbeta primers. The method was immunoSEQ multiplex PCR; TCRdb's version includes in-frame clones alone and lacks a portion of them. The sample includes about 200,000 clones, 70% to 80% of them seen just once. The sequenced sample was PBMCs. The source is a male donor in good health and CMV-seropositive.

This chain uses TRBV18 with TRBJ2-5; TRBD1 is a possible D gene (5 bases). The DNA end favors TRBJ2-7, so the J call may be wrong. CDR3 length: 14 residues. Per germline, CDR1 KGHSH and CDR2 LQKENI. CDR3: CASSIQGLSYEQYF. The CDR3 nucleotides read TGTGCCAGCTCAATCCAGGGCCTGAGTTACGAGCAGTACTTC.

Remarks on this clone: The junction departs from the called germline gene at one end, perhaps through a read error. Other nucleotide sequences in the sample specify the same CDR3. The CDR3 here is CASSTGAPLHF. The CDR3 coding sequence is TGTGCCAGCAGCACAGGGGCACCTCTCCACTTT. The chain carries TRBV2 and TRBJ1-6; TRBD1 aligns across 7 bases. This CDR3 is built from 11 residues. Per the germline V gene, CDR1 is SNHLY and CDR2 is FYNNEI.

The V gene is TRBV19, the J gene TRBJ1-5, with a tentative D call TRBD1 (5 bases). V was clipped by 3 bases and J by 7 bases, with 19 bases between them. The CDR3 has 16 amino acids. CDR1 LNHDA and CDR2 SQIVND come from the germline V gene (reference sequence). The CDR3 spells CASSISPRAAEQPQHF. DNA of the CDR3: TGTGCCAGTAGTATCAGTCCCAGGGCGGCCGAGCAGCCCCAGCATTTT.

CDR3 amino acids: CATRHEGGYNSPLHF. The CDR3 region has the DNA TGTGCCACCAGACACGAAGGCGGATATAATTCACCCCTCCACTTT. This chain joins TRBV15 and TRBJ1-6; D unclear. The CDR3 extends over 15 amino acids. CDR1 LNHNV and CDR2 YYDKDF come from the germline V gene (reference sequence). V was clipped by 6 bases and J by 4 bases, with 13 bases between them.

The chain employs TRBV4-3 and TRBJ1-1, with D hard to call. Trimming cost V 0 bases and J 0 bases, with 11 bases left between them. The CDR3 has 16 amino acids. CDR1 LGHNA and CDR2 YSLEER come from the germline V gene. The CDR3 sequence is CASSQEDGVMNTEAFF. The CDR3 nucleotides read TGCGCCAGCAGCCAAGAGGATGGAGTCATGAACACTGAAGCTTTCTTT.

This sequence joins TRBV11-2 and TRBJ2-3; D perhaps matches TRBD1 (6 bases). V was clipped by 1 base and J by 1 base, with 15 bases between them. The CDR3 consists of 17 residues. Germline V CDR1 and CDR2: SGHAT, FQNNGV. The CDR3 protein is CASSLAWDTSRTDTQYF. CDR3 nucleotides: TGTGCCAGCAGCTTAGCGTGGGACACATCACGCACAGATACGCAGTATTTT.

This sequence joins TRBV18 and TRBJ2-3; the D is unclear. Germline V CDR1 and CDR2: KGHSH, LQKENI. The V and J ends lost 4 bases and 6 bases respectively, with 11 bases between them. CDR3 size: 13 residues. The CDR3 DNA is TGTGCCAGCTCACTCCCGAGTCTTGATACGCAGTATTTT. Its protein product is CASSLPSLDTQYF.

This clone was seen more than once but under ten times. The chain links TRBV15 to TRBJ1-2; 9 bases fit TRBD1. CDR3 length: 15 residues. The J segment lost 0 bases and the V segment lost 3 bases, leaving 2 bases of the junction unmatched. Germline CDR1 reads LNHNV; CDR2 reads YYDKDF (reference sequence). The CDR3 coding sequence is TGTGCCACCAGCAGGGACAGGGGCTCTAACTATGGCTACACCTTC. As protein: CATSRDRGSNYGYTF.

This clone occurred a few times. The chain links TRBV5-1 to TRBJ2-5, with 10 positions matching TRBD2. The end of the DNA fits TRBJ2-7 better, so the J call may be wrong. There are 16 residues in the CDR3. Germline V gene lookup returns CDR1 SGHRS and CDR2 YFSETQ. The CDR3 bases are TGCGCCAGCAGTTTCACAACTAGCGGGGAGATATACGAGCAGTACTTC. Translated: CASSFTTSGEIYEQYF.

This clone has only a few counts. The chain recombines TRBV4-3 with TRBJ2-5; 8 bases match TRBD1. Losses at the gene ends were 0 bases for V and 6 bases for J; bases not matched to a gene: 0. Per the germline V gene, CDR1 is LGHNA and CDR2 is YSLEER. The CDR3 is made up of 13 amino acids. This chain's CDR3 is CASSQDRGQTQYF. The CDR3 coding sequence is TGCGCCAGCAGCCAAGACAGGGGGCAGACCCAGTACTTC.

V gene TRBV30 combines with J gene TRBJ2-7; D not certain. The germline V gene has CDR1 GTSNPN and CDR2 SVGIG (reference sequence). V was shortened by 0 bases and J by 0 bases, with 15 bases between the two germline ends. The CDR3 extends over 16 amino acids. The CDR3 DNA follows: TGTGCCTGGAGTGTTCCCTCGGGTGGCCCCTCCTACGAGCAGTACTTC. This gives the protein CAWSVPSGGPSYEQYF.

This chain joins TRBV19 and TRBJ2-5; 10 bases line up with TRBD2. Germline V CDR1 and CDR2: LNHDA, SQIVND (reference sequence). The CDR3 totals 14 residues. Trimming cost V 6 bases and J 4 bases; bases outside gene matches: 5. This CDR3 is CASSSSGRRETQYF. CDR3 in DNA: TGTGCCAGTAGCTCTAGCGGGAGACGAGAGACCCAGTACTTC.

The sample holds a few counts of this clone. V gene TRBV7-3 combines with J gene TRBJ2-1, with 9 positions matching TRBD1. V was clipped by 4 bases and J by 2 bases; unmatched bases: 3. This CDR3 has 15 amino acids. The germline V gene has CDR1 SGHTA and CDR2 FQGTGA. CDR3 DNA sequence: TGTGCCAGCAGCTCGGGACAGGGTCCCTACAATGAGCAGTTCTTC. Translated, it gives CASSSGQGPYNEQFF.

This clone was seen only once. The rearrangement uses TRBV9 and TRBJ2-1; the match to TRBD2 covers 8 bases. Unmatched junction bases numbered 7, after V lost 1 base and J lost 10 bases. The CDR3 is 14 residues long. Looked up from germline, CDR1 is SGDLS and CDR2 is YYNGEE. The CDR3 here is CASSVFGRGVEQFF. The DNA for the CDR3 is TGTGCCAGCAGCGTATTTGGGCGGGGGGTCGAGCAGTTCTTC.

CDR3 bases: TGTGCCAGTAGTATAAGGGGACTTCAGAACACTGAAGCTTTCTTT. Translated, it gives CASSIRGLQNTEAFF. The rearrangement links TRBV19 to TRBJ1-1; possibly TRBD1 for D (5 bases). CDR1 is LNHDA and CDR2 is SQIVND in the germline V gene (reference sequence). The length of the CDR3 is 15 residues. Trimming took 2 bases from V and 1 from J, leaving 11 bases between them.

This rearrangement joins TRBV7-6 to TRBJ2-7; 7 bases are a match to TRBD1. V lost 5 bases and J lost 4; bases outside the gene matches: 5. Per the germline V gene, CDR1 is SGHVS and CDR2 is FNYEAQ. CDR3 length: 13 amino acids. The CDR3 protein is CASSGGTDYEQYF. The CDR3 DNA follows: TGTGCCAGCAGCGGTGGGACAGATTACGAGCAGTACTTC.

The chain recombines TRBV7-2 with TRBJ1-6; 7 bases match TRBD1. The CDR3 is made up of 15 amino acids. The germline V gene encodes CDR1 SGHTA and CDR2 FQGNSA. V was clipped by 1 base and J by 9 bases; unmatched bases: 6. The CDR3 bases are TGTGCCAGCAGCTTAGAGGGGGCGCGGCGTTCACCCCTCCACTTT. Translation: CASSLEGARRSPLHF.

Note on this clone: At the DNA level, this CDR3 is encoded by other sequences in the same sample as well. The chain is built from TRBV25-1 and TRBJ1-1; no clear D gene. CDR1 and CDR2 (germline): MGHDK, SYGVNS. This CDR3 has 11 amino acids. V shed 0 bases and J shed 7 bases, with 3 bases lying between them. CDR3 nucleotide sequence: TGTGCCAGCAGTGAATATAGTGAAGCTTTCTTT. Its translation: CASSEYSEAFF.

This sequence joins TRBV5-1 and TRBJ2-7; the match to TRBD2 covers 8 bases. The CDR3 length is 16 residues. Trimming took 0 bases from V and 0 from J; bases not matched to a gene: 5. CDR1 is SGHRS, CDR2 YFSETQ, per germline. The CDR3 reads CASSLELAGSSYEQYF. As DNA, the CDR3 is TGCGCCAGCAGCTTGGAGCTAGCGGGTAGCTCCTACGAGCAGTACTTC. Using reference TRBV5-1 and TRBJ2-7 for the parts outside the CDR3, the full variable domain is KAGVTQTPRYLIKTRGQQVTLSCSPISGHRSVSWYQQTPGQGLQFLFEYFSETQRNKGNFPGRFSGRQFSNSRSEMNVSTLELGDSALYLCASSLELAGSSYEQYFGPGTRLTVT.

The chain links TRBV7-9 to TRBJ1-2; TRBD1 matches at 7 bases. Germline V gives CDR1 SEHNR, CDR2 FQNEAQ (reference sequence). Trimming at V came to 3 bases and at J to 4 bases, leaving 8 bases not matched to a gene. This CDR3 contains 15 residues. The CDR3 nucleotides are TGTGCCAGCAGCTTCCAGGGGGAAGAGGTCTATGGCTACACCTTC. It specifies CASSFQGEEVYGYTF.

V gene TRBV9 combines with J gene TRBJ2-2, with TRBD1 as a possible D gene (8 bases). Trimming cost V 3 bases and J 5 bases, with 14 bases left between them. The CDR3 spans 15 residues. Looked up from germline, CDR1 is SGDLS and CDR2 is YYNGEE. CDR3 residues: CASSAKQGGTGELFF. The CDR3 DNA follows: TGTGCCAGCAGCGCCAAACAGGGGGGGACCGGGGAGCTGTTTTTT.

The rearrangement joins TRBV25-1 to TRBJ2-1; D gene unclear. The germline CDR1 and CDR2 sequences are MGHDK and SYGVNS. Trimming took 4 bases from V and 6 from J, leaving 7 bases between them. This CDR3 is 12 amino acids long. For the CDR3, the DNA is TGTGCCAGCAGTGTAACAGTCAATGAGCAGTTCTTC. This codes for CASSVTVNEQFF.

This clone was observed a handful of times. CDR3 DNA: TGTGCCAGCAGCTTTCCTCGGGTGGAAGGGAGCGGGGAGCTGTTTTTT. Residues: CASSFPRVEGSGELFF. This rearrangement joins TRBV7-9 to TRBJ2-2, with TRBD2 as a possible D gene (5 bases). The V end lost 3 bases, the J end lost 7 bases, and 18 bases lay between the germline ends. The length of the CDR3 is 16 residues. Germline values: CDR1 SEHNR, CDR2 FQNEAQ (reference sequence).

The chain recombines TRBV6-6 with TRBJ1-1, with D perhaps TRBD1 (5 bases). V lost 6 bases, J lost 0 bases, and 11 bases lay in between. Germline CDR1 MNHNY, CDR2 SVGAGI (reference sequence). There are 14 residues in the CDR3. CDR3 sequence (DNA): TGTGCCAGCAGCCCGACAGCCTTGAACACTGAAGCTTTCTTT. Amino acids: CASSPTALNTEAFF.

The genes are TRBV5-8 and TRBJ2-7; 16 nucleotides line up with TRBD2. CDR1 SGHTS and CDR2 YDEGEE come from the germline V gene. The V gene end was trimmed by 4 bases and the J gene end by 2 bases; junction bases not matched to a gene: 6. CDR3 length equals 17 residues. The CDR3 protein is CASSPGLAGGITYEQYF. CDR3 in DNA: TGTGCCAGCAGCCCGGGACTAGCGGGGGGGATTACCTACGAGCAGTACTTC.

V is TRBV2 and J is TRBJ2-7; D might be TRBD1 (5 bases). The CDR3 extends over 13 amino acids. The germline V and J ends were trimmed by 8 bases and 2 bases, with 13 bases remaining between them. Looked up from germline, CDR1 is SNHLY and CDR2 is FYNNEI. CDR3 loop: CASGRGSTYEQYF. The CDR3 coding sequence is TGTGCCAGCGGTAGGGGCAGTACCTACGAGCAGTACTTC.

The rearrangement joins TRBV5-1 to TRBJ1-2, with TRBD1 identical over 9 bases. The CDR3 totals 15 residues. V dropped 1 base and J dropped 8; count of bases not matched to a gene: 9. CDR1 is SGHRS and CDR2 is YFSETQ in the germline V gene. In DNA form, the CDR3 reads TGCGCCAGCAGCTTGAGTTCGGGACAGGGTTTGGGCTACACCTTC. The encoded protein is CASSLSSGQGLGYTF. Full variable domain (rest looked up from reference TRBV5-1 and TRBJ1-2): KAGVTQTPRYLIKTRGQQVTLSCSPISGHRSVSWYQQTPGQGLQFLFEYFSETQRNKGNFPGRFSGRQFSNSRSEMNVSTLELGDSALYLCASSLSSGQGLGYTFGSGTRLTVV.

This chain joins TRBV29-1 and TRBJ2-7; 10 nucleotides match TRBD1. V shed 7 bases, J shed 4 bases, and the junction held 7 bases outside the gene matches. The CDR3 is made up of 13 amino acids. The germline V gene encodes CDR1 SQVTM and CDR2 ANQGSEA. The CDR3 DNA is TGCAGCGCCCGACAGGGGGCGGGATACGAGCAGTACTTC. It codes for CSARQGAGYEQYF.

The chain carries TRBV13 and TRBJ1-6; 9 nucleotides line up with TRBD1. V dropped 5 bases and J dropped 5; count of bases not matched to a gene: 7. This CDR3 contains 16 residues. The germline CDR1 and CDR2 sequences are PRHDT and FYEKMQ (reference sequence). In DNA, the CDR3 is TGTGCCAGCAGCGATTCGGACAGGGGCCATAATTCACCCCTCCACTTT. Protein: CASSDSDRGHNSPLHF.

The V call is TRBV5-6, the J call TRBJ2-1, with 7 positions matching TRBD1. Germline V gives CDR1 SGHDT, CDR2 YYEEEE. CDR3 length equals 15 residues. V dropped 5 bases and J dropped 4; count of bases not matched to a gene: 9. The DNA of the CDR3 is TGTGCCAGCAGGCCACGCCAGGGGGTATACAATGAGCAGTTCTTC. This encodes CASRPRQGVYNEQFF.